The rows below give T cell receptor beta chains drawn from one sample of a study of T-cell memory formation after mild COVID-19. Using its own MiXCR run on the 5' RACE reads, TCRdb lists one record per CDR3 protein. The sample yields about 290,000 distinct CDR3 sequences, about a sixth seen once. The sequenced material came from PBMCs or a T cell subset sorted from them (not recorded which). The receptor source for this set is a man aged 18 to 30 who had mild COVID-19 (a few samples of this study predate the infection). Cell type and time point are not known. Each CDR3 is given with its conserved first and last residue. The D gene is left open where the match is weak. Size tells how often a clone was seen (once, few, many) or the class of an expanded clone, and some rows leave it out.

TRBD1 | few | TRBJ2-1 | TRBV2 | TGTGCCAGCGCAGGACAGGGGGCCTCCTACAATGAGCAGTTCTTC | CASAGQGASYNEQFF
NA | NA | TRBJ2-1 | TRBV2 | TGTGCCAGCAGTGCCGAGTATGAGCAGTTCTTC | CASSAEYEQFF
TRBD1 | NA | TRBJ2-5 | TRBV20-1 | TGCAGTGCTCAAAGGGACAGGCAAGAGACCCAGTACTTC | CSAQRDRQETQYF
NA | many | TRBJ2-7 | TRBV21-1 | TGTGCCAGCAGCAAAGGGTACTTC | CASSKGYF
NA | few | TRBJ1-1 | TRBV6-5 | TGTGCCAGCAGTTCCCTAGCGGGGGTGAACACTGAAGCTTTCTTT | CASSSLAGVNTEAFF
TRBD2 | NA | TRBJ2-1 | TRBV4-1 | TGCGCCAGCAGCCCCCGGGAAAGCGGGGGTGGGGATGAGCAGTTCTTC | CASSPRESGGGDEQFF
TRBD1 | few | TRBJ2-7 | TRBV5-4 | TGTGCCAGCAGCCCCCGGGGTGGCGGACAGGGACTCTACGAGCAGTACTTC | CASSPRGGGQGLYEQYF
TRBD2 | NA | TRBJ2-5 | TRBV20-1 | TGCAGTGCTAGGGAAGCGGGGTTCGAGACCCAGTACTTC | CSAREAGFETQYF
NA | NA | TRBJ1-1 | TRBV6-6 | TGTGCCAGCAGCCCGACCCGCACTAACACTGAAGCTTTCTTT | CASSPTRTNTEAFF
TRBD1 | NA | TRBJ2-1 | TRBV28 | TGTGCCAGCAGTCCATCCTCGGACAGGGGGCAGTTCTTC | CASSPSSDRGQFF
NA | few | TRBJ1-1 | TRBV7-2 | TGTGCCAGCCTACAGGGGAACACTGAAGCTTTCTTT | CASLQGNTEAFF
NA | few | TRBJ2-3 | TRBV6-2/TRBV6-3 | TGTGCCAGCACCCAGGGGAGAGGGGGAGATACGCAGTATTTT | CASTQGRGGDTQYF
NA | few | TRBJ1-2 | TRBV15 | TGTGCCACCAGGACGGTGACAGGCAATTATGGCTACACCTTC | CATRTVTGNYGYTF
TRBD1 | NA | TRBJ1-2 | TRBV11-2 | TGTGCCAGCAGCTTCAGGGGGCAAGGAGGCTACACCTTC | CASSFRGQGGYTF
NA | few | TRBJ1-6 | TRBV4-1 | TGCGCCAGCAGTCCGACCGGGTTACCCCTCCACTTT | CASSPTGLPLHF
NA | few | TRBJ2-2 | TRBV29-1 | TGCAGCGTTTTCGAGAACACCGGGGAGCTGTTTTTT | CSVFENTGELFF
TRBD1 | NA | TRBJ2-5 | TRBV29-1 | TGCAGCGTTGCCCAGACAGGGGGATTTCAAGAGACCCAGTACTTC | CSVAQTGGFQETQYF
TRBD1 | NA | TRBJ1-2 | TRBV28 | TGTGCCAGCAGTTTGGACAGGGGGCAGGGTGGCTACACCTTC | CASSLDRGQGGYTF
TRBD1 | NA | TRBJ2-1 | TRBV5-1 | TGCGCCAGCAGCCCCGGGACAGTTGGTGAGCAGTTCTTC | CASSPGTVGEQFF
NA | NA | TRBJ1-1 | TRBV5-1 | TGCGCCAGCAGCTTGGGAGCGGGGGTTGAAGCTTTCTTT | CASSLGAGVEAFF
NA | many | TRBJ2-3 | TRBV7-2 | TGTGCCAGCAGCTTTGATAGCGGTCTAGATACGCAGTATTTT | CASSFDSGLDTQYF
NA | few | TRBJ2-6 | TRBV4-2 | TGTGCCAGCAGCCACCGATCGACTGGGGCCAACGTCCTGACTTTC | CASSHRSTGANVLTF
TRBD2 | few | TRBJ2-3 | TRBV4-3 | TGCGCCAGCAGCCAGTATCTAGCGGATAGGCAGTATTTT | CASSQYLADRQYF
NA | few | TRBJ2-2 | TRBV4-1 | TGCGCCAGCAGCAAGGCGAGCCAGAACACCGGGGAGCTGTTTTTT | CASSKASQNTGELFF
TRBD1 | NA | TRBJ1-2 | TRBV2 | TGTGCCAGCAGCGCCGGGACAGGCAACTATGGCTACACCTTC | CASSAGTGNYGYTF
NA | few | TRBJ2-5 | TRBV7-2 | TGTGCCAGCAGCTTGAACTTCTACTACCAAGAGACCCAGTACTTC | CASSLNFYYQETQYF
NA | NA | TRBJ2-1 | TRBV9 | TGTGCCAGCAGCCCCCAGGGGAGCCCATCCTACAATGAGCAGTTCTTC | CASSPQGSPSYNEQFF
NA | NA | TRBJ2-1 | TRBV7-9 | TGTGCCAGCAGCCCGCTAGGGAGCTCCTACAATGAGCAGTTCTTC | CASSPLGSSYNEQFF
TRBD2 | few | TRBJ2-1 | TRBV4-3 | TGCGCCAGCAGCCACCCCGGGGGGGTTTTTAATGAGCAGTTCTTC | CASSHPGGVFNEQFF
NA | NA | TRBJ1-5 | TRBV20-1 | TGCAGTGCAGAGGGACAGCCCCAGCATTTT | CSAEGQPQHF
TRBD1 | NA | TRBJ2-2 | TRBV5-1 | TGCGCCAGCAGCTTGTCGGGACAGAGAACCGGGGAGCTGTTTTTT | CASSLSGQRTGELFF
TRBD1 | NA | TRBJ1-6 | TRBV28 | TGTGCCAGCAGTTTTGGGCAGGGGGCGGATTCACCCCTCCACTTT | CASSFGQGADSPLHF
TRBD1 | few | TRBJ1-1 | TRBV20-1 | TGCAGTGCTCGGGACAGAGGGAACACTGAAGCTTTCTTT | CSARDRGNTEAFF
TRBD1 | NA | TRBJ2-3 | TRBV5-1 | TGCGCCAGCAGCTGGAGACAGGGTAGCACAGATACGCAGTATTTT | CASSWRQGSTDTQYF
TRBD1 | NA | TRBJ2-2 | TRBV12-3/TRBV12-4 | TGTGCCAGCAGTTTGGGACAGGATTTAGCCGGGGAGCTGTTTTTT | CASSLGQDLAGELFF
NA | few | TRBJ2-5 | TRBV14 | TGTGCCAGCAGCCAAGACCCCCCTGGGGTAGCCATAGTGGAGACCCAGTACTTC | CASSQDPPGVAIVETQYF
NA | NA | TRBJ2-7 | TRBV6-1 | TGTGCCAGCAGTGAGCAGGCGAGCTCCTACGAGCAGTACTTC | CASSEQASSYEQYF
NA | NA | TRBJ1-5 | TRBV6-2/TRBV6-3 | TGTGCCAGCCGTTATGAGGGTGGCAATCAGCCCCAGCATTTT | CASRYEGGNQPQHF
TRBD2 | NA | TRBJ2-5 | TRBV20-1 | TGCAGTGCTAGACTACTAGCGGGGGAAGAGACCCAGTACTTC | CSARLLAGEETQYF
TRBD1 | few | TRBJ2-5 | TRBV6-6 | TGTGCCAGCAGTCCGGACAGGGCCAGAAGGACGGTCCAAGAGACCCAGTACTTC | CASSPDRARRTVQETQYF
NA | NA | TRBJ2-7 | TRBV11-2 | TGTGCCAGCAGACTAGCATACGAGCAGTACTTC | CASRLAYEQYF
NA | NA | TRBJ2-2 | TRBV3-1 | TGTGCCAGCAGCCAAGGTTATGACACCGGGGAGCTGTTTTTT | CASSQGYDTGELFF
NA | many | TRBJ1-2 | TRBV7-2 | TGTGCCAGCAGCCGCGACAGCCTCTATGGCTACACCTTC | CASSRDSLYGYTF